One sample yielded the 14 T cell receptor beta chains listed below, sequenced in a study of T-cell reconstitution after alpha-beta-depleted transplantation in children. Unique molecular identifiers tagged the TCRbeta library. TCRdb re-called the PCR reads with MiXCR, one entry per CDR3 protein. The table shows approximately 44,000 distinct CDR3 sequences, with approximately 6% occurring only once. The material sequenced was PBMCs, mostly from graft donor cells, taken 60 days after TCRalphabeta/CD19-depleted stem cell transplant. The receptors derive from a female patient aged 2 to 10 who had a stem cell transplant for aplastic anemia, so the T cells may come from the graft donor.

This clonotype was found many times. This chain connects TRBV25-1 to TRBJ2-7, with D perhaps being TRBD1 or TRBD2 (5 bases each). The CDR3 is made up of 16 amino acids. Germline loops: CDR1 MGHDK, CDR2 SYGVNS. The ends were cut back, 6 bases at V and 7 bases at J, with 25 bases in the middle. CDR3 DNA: TGTGCCAGCAGGGGACGGAGCTCGGCTCAATCTTTGGAGCAGTACTTC. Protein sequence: CASRGRSSAQSLEQYF.

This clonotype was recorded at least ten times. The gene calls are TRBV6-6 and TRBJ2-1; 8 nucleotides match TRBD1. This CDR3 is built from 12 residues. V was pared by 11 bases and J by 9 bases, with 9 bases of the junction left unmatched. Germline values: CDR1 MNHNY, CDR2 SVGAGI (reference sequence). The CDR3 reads CASTGDLLEQFF. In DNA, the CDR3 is TGTGCCTCGACAGGGGACCTGCTTGAGCAGTTCTTC.

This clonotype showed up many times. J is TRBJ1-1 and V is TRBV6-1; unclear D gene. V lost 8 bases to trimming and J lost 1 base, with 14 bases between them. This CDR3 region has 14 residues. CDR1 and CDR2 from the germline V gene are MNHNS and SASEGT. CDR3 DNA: TGTGCCAGCCTTGGAGGACTCTGGAACACTGAAGCTTTCTTT. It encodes CASLGGLWNTEAFF.

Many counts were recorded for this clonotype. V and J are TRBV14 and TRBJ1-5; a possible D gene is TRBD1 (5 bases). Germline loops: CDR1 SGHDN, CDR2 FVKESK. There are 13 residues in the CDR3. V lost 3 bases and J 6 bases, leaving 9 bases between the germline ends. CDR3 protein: CASSQGGSQPQHF. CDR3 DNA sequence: TGTGCCAGCAGCCAGGGGGGAAGTCAGCCCCAGCATTTT.

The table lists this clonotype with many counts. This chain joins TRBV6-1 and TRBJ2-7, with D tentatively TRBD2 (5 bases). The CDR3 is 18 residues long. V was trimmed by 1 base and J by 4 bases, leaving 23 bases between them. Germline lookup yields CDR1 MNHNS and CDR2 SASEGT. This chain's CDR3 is CASSEEGYTAHSGYEQYF. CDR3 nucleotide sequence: TGTGCCAGCAGTGAAGAGGGCTACACCGCCCACTCGGGGTACGAGCAGTACTTC.

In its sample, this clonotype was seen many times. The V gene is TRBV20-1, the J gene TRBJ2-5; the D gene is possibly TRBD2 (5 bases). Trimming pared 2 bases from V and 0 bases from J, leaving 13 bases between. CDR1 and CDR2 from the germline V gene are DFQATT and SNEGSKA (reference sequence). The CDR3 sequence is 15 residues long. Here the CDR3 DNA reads TGCAGTGCTAGAAAGCCCCCGGGGTACCAAGAGACCCAGTACTTC. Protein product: CSARKPPGYQETQYF.

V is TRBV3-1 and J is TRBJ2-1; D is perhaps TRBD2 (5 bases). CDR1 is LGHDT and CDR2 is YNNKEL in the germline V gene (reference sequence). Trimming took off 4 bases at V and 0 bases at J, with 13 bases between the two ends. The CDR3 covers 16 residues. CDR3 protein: CASSRRGGGSYNEQFF. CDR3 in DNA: TGTGCCAGCAGCCGTCGTGGCGGAGGCTCCTACAATGAGCAGTTCTTC.

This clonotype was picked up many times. For the CDR3, the DNA is TGTGCCAGCAGTTTATCCTACAGCTCTGGAAACACCATATATTTT. The encoded protein is CASSLSYSSGNTIYF. This sequence joins TRBV27 and TRBJ1-3; D is unresolved. Germline V gives CDR1 MNHEY, CDR2 SMNVEV (reference sequence). Trimming took 0 bases from V and 0 from J, leaving 6 bases between them. The CDR3 extends over 15 amino acids.

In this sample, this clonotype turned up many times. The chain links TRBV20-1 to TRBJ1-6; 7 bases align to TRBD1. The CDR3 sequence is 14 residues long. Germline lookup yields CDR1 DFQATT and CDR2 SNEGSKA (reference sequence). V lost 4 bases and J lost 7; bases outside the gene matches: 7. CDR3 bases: TGCAGTGCTACCCCCGCACAGGGGAATTCACCCCTCCACTTT. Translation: CSATPAQGNSPLHF.

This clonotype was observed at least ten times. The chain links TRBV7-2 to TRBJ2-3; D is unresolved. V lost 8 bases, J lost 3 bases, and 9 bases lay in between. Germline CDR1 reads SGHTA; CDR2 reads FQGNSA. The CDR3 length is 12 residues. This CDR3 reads CASRLKTDTQYF. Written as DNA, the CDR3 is TGTGCCAGCCGTTTGAAGACAGATACGCAGTATTTT.

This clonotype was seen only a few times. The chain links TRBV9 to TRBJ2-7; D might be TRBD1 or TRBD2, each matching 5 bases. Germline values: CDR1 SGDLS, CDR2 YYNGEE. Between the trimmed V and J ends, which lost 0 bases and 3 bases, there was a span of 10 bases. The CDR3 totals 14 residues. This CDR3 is CASSVERGSYEQYV. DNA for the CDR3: TGTGCCAGCAGCGTAGAACGGGGCAGCTACGAGCAGTACGTC.

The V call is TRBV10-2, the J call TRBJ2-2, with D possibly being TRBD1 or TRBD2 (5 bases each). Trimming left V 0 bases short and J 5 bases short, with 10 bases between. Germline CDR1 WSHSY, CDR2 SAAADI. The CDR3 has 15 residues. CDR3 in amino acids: CASSESGARTGELFF. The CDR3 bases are TGCGCCAGCAGTGAGTCCGGGGCGAGGACCGGGGAGCTGTTTTTT.

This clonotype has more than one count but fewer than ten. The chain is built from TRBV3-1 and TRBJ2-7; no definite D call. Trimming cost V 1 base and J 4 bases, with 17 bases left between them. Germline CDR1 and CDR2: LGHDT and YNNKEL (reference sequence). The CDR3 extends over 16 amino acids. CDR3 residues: CASSQVLQQTRYEQYF. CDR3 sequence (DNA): TGTGCCAGCAGCCAAGTCCTTCAACAGACGCGATACGAGCAGTACTTC.

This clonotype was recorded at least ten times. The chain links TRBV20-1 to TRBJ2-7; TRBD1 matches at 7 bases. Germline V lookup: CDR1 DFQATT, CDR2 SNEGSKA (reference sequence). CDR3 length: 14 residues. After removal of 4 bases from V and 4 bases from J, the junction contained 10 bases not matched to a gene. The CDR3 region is CSATKPGQNYEQYF. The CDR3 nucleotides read TGCAGTGCTACTAAACCGGGACAGAATTACGAGCAGTACTTC.